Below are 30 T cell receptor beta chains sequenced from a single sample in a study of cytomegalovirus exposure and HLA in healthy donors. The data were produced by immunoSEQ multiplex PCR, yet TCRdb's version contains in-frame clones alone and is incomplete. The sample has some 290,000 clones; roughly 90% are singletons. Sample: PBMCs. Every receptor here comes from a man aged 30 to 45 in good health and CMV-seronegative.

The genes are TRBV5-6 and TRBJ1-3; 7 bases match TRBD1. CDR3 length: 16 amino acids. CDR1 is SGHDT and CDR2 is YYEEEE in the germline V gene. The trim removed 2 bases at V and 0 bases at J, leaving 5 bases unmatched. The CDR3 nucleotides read TGTGCCAGCAGCTTATCCGGGACAGCCTCTGGAAACACCATATATTTT. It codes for CASSLSGTASGNTIYF.

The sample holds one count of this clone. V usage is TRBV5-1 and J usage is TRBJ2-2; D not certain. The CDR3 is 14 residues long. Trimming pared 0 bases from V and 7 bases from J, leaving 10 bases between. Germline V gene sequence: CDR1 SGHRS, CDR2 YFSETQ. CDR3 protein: CASSLDRVVGELFF. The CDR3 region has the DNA TGCGCCAGCAGCTTGGATCGGGTTGTCGGGGAGCTGTTTTTT.

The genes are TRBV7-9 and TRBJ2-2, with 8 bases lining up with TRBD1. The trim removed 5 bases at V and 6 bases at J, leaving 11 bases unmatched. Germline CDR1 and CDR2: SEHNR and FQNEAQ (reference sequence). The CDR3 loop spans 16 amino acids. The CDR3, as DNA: TGTGCCAGCAGCCCCCCGTCCAGGGGGCGTGCCGGGGAGCTGTTTTTT. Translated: CASSPPSRGRAGELFF.

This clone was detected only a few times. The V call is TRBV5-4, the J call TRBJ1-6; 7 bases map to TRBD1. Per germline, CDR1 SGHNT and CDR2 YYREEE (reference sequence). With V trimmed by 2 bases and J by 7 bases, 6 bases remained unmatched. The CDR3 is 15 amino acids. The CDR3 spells CASSFRQGDNSPLHF. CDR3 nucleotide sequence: TGTGCCAGCAGCTTTCGGCAGGGGGACAATTCACCCCTCCACTTT.

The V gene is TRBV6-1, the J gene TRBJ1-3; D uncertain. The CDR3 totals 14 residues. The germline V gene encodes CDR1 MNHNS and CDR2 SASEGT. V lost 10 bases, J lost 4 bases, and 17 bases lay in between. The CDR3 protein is CATRLGLGGNTIYF. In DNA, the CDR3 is TGTGCCACCCGACTAGGTCTGGGGGGAAACACCATATATTTT.

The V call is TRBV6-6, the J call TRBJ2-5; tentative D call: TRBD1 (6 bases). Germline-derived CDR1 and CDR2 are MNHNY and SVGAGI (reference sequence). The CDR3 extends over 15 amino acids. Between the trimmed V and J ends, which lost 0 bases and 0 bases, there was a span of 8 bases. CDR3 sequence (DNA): TGTGCCAGCAGTTACTCGACAGGTTACCAAGAGACCCAGTACTTC. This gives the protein CASSYSTGYQETQYF.

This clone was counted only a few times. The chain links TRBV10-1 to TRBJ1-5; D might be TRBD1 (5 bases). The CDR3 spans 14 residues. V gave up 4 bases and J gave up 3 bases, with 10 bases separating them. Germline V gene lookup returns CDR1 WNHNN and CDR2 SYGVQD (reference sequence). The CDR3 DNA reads TGCGCCAGCAGTGCCGGGGGGATCAATCAGCCCCAGCATTTT. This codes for CASSAGGINQPQHF.

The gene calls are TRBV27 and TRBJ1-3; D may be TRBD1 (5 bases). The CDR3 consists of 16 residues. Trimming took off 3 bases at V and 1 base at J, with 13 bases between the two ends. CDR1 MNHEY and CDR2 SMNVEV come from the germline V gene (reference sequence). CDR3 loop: CASSFLGQGSGNTIYF. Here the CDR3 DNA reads TGTGCCAGCAGTTTCCTGGGGCAGGGATCTGGAAACACCATATATTTT.

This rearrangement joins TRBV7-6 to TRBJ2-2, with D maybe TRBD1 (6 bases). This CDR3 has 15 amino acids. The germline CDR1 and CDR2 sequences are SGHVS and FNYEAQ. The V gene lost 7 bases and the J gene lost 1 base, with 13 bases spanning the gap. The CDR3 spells CASTRTAMNTGELFF. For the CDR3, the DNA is TGTGCCAGCACCCGGACAGCGATGAACACCGGGGAGCTGTTTTTT.

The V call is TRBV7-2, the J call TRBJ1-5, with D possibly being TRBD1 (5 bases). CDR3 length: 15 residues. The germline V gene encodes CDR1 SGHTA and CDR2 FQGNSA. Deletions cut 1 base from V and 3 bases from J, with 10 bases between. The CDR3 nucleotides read TGTGCCAGCAGCTTAGGCGACAGCCCCAATCAGCCCCAGCATTTT. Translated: CASSLGDSPNQPQHF.

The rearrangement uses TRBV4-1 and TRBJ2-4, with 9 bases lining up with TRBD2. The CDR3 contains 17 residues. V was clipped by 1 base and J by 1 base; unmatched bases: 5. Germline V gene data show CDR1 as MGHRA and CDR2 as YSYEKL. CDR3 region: CASSQVESGGAKNIQYF. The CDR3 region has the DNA TGCGCCAGCAGCCAAGTGGAAAGCGGGGGGGCCAAAAACATTCAGTACTTC.

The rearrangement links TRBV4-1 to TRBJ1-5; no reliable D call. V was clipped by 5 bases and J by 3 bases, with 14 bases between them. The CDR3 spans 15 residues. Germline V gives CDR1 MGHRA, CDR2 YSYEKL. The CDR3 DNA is TGCGCCAGCAGCGCTGAGTGGCAGGCCAATCAGCCCCAGCATTTT. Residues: CASSAEWQANQPQHF.

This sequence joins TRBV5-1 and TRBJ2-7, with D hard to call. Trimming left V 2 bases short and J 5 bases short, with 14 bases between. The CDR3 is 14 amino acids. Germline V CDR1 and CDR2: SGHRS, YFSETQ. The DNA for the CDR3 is TGCGCCAGCAGCTTAAACTTCCCTTCGAACGAGCAGTACTTC. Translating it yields CASSLNFPSNEQYF.

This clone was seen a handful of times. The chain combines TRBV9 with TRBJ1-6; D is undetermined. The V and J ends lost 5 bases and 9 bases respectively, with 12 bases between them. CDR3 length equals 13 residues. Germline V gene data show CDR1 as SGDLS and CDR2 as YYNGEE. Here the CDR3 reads CASSDKLTSPLHF. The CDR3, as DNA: TGTGCCAGCAGTGACAAACTTACTTCACCCCTCCACTTT.

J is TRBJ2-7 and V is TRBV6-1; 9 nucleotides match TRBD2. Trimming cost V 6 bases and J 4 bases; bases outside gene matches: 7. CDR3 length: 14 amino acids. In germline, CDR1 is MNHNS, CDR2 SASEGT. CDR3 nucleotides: TGTGCCAGCAGCACCGGGACTAGCTTGTACGAGCAGTACTTC. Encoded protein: CASSTGTSLYEQYF.

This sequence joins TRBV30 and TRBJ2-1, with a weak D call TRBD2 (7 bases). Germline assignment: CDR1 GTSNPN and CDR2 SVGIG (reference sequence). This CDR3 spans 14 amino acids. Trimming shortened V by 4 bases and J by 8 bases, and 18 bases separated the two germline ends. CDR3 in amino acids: CAWTRGGLGYEQFF. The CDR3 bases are TGTGCCTGGACGAGGGGGGGGCTTGGGTATGAGCAGTTCTTC.

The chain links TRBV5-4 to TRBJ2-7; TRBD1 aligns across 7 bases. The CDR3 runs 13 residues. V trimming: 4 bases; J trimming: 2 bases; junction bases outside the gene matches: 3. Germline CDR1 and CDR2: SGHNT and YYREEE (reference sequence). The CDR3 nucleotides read TGTGCCAGCAGCAGGCAGGGGGCCTACGAGCAGTACTTC. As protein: CASSRQGAYEQYF.

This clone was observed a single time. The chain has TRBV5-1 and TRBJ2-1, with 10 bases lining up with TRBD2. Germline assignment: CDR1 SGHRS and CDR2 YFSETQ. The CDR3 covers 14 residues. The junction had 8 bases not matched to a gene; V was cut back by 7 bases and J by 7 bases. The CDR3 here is CASQSGGAENEQFF. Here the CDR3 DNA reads TGCGCCAGCCAAAGCGGGGGGGCGGAGAATGAGCAGTTCTTC.

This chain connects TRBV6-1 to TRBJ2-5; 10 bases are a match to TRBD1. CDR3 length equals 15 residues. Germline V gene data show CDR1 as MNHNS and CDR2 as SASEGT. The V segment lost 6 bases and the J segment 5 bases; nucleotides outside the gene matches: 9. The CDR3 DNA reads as TGTGCCAGCAGCGACTTGACAGGGGGCCGGGAGACCCAGTACTTC. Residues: CASSDLTGGRETQYF.

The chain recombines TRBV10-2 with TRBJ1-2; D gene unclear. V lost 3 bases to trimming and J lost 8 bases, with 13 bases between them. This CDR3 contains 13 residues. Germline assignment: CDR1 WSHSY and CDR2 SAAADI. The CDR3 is CASSDPGIPGYTF. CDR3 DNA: TGCGCCAGCAGTGATCCCGGGATCCCGGGCTACACCTTC.

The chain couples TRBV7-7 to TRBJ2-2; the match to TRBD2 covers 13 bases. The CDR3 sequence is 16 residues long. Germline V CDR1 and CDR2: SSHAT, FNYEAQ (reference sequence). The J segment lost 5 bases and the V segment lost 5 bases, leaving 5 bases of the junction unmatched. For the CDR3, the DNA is TGTGCCAGCAGCCCATCGGGACTAGCGGGAACCGGGGAGCTGTTTTTT. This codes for CASSPSGLAGTGELFF.

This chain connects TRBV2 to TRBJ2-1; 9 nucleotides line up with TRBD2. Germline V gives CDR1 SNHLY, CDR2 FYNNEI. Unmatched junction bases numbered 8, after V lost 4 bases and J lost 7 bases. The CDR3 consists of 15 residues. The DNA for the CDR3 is TGTGCCAGCAGTGTAAGCGGGGGGCCGACAAATGAGCAGTTCTTC. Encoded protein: CASSVSGGPTNEQFF. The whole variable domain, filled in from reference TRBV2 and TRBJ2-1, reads EPEVTQTPSHQVTQMGQEVILRCVPISNHLYFYWYRQILGQKVEFLVSFYNNEISEKSEIFDDQFSVERPDGSNFTLKIRSTKLEDSAMYFCASSVSGGPTNEQFFGPGTRLTVL.

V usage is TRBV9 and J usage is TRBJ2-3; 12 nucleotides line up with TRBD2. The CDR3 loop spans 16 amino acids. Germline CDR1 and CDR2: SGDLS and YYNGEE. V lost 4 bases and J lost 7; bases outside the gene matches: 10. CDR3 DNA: TGTGCCAGCAGCCCCCCAGGACTAGCGGGGTCAAATACGCAGTATTTT. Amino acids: CASSPPGLAGSNTQYF.

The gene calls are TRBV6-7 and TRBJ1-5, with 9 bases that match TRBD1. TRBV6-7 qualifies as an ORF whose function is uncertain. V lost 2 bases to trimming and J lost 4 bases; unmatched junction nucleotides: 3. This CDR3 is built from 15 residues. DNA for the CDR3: TGTGCCAGCAGTTACGTGACAGGGGGAAATCAGCCCCAGCATTTT. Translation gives CASSYVTGGNQPQHF.

CDR3 nucleotides: TGTGCCAGCAGGTCGGGTAGCGCCTACGAGCAGTACTTC. Residues: CASRSGSAYEQYF. The chain is built from TRBV7-9 and TRBJ2-7; tentatively, D is TRBD2 (5 bases). This CDR3 spans 13 amino acids. V dropped 6 bases and J dropped 2 bases, with 11 bases sitting between them. Germline V lookup: CDR1 SEHNR, CDR2 FQNEAQ (reference sequence).

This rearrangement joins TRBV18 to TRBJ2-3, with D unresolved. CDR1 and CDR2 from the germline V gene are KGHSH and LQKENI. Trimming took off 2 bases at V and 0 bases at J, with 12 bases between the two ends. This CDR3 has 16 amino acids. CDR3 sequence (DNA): TGTGCCAGCTCACCATCGGCTAGGCCTAGCACAGATACGCAGTATTTT. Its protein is CASSPSARPSTDTQYF.

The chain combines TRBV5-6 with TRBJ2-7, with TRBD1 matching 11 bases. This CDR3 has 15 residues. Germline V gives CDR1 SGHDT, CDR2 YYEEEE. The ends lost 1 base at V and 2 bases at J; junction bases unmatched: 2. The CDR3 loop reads CASSLWGQGAYEQYF. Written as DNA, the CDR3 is TGTGCCAGCAGCTTGTGGGGACAGGGGGCCTACGAGCAGTACTTC.

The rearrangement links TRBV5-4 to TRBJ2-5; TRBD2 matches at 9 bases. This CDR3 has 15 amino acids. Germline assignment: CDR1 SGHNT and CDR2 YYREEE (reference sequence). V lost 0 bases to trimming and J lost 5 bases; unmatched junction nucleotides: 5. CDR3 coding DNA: TGTGCCAGCAGCTTGGGCGGGGGGGGAACGGAGACCCAGTACTTC. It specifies CASSLGGGGTETQYF.

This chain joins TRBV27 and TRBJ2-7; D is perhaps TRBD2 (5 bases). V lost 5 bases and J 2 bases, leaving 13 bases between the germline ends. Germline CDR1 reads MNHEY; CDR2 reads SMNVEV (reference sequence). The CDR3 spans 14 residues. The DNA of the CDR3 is TGTGCCAGCAGTCTGCTAGCCGATGCCTACGAGCAGTACTTC. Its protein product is CASSLLADAYEQYF.

CDR3 residues: CASRRDRTYEQYF. The CDR3 DNA reads as TGTGCCAGCAGACGGGACAGGACCTACGAGCAGTACTTC. The chain joins TRBV6-1 to TRBJ2-7; TRBD1 matches at 8 bases. Germline CDR1 is MNHNS and CDR2 is SASEGT. J lost 2 bases, V lost 6 bases, and 3 bases had no gene match. The CDR3 covers 13 residues.